This T cell receptor (beta chain) was retrieved from a study of human T cells and chemical hapten exposure. Germline V lookup: CDR1 SGHTA, CDR2 FQGNSA. Between the trimmed V and J ends, which lost 5 bases and 1 base, there was a span of 10 bases. The CDR3 runs to 14 residues. The sample's time point: pre-sensitization, week 0. Treatment specified: therapeutic diphenylcyclopropenone sensitization with weekly scalp DPC. In every case, blood was obtained before the patch test was applied. In its sample, this clonotype was seen a few times. Separate cDNA molecules received unique molecular identifiers, which the library attached to them. In TCRdb, the RACE reads were re-called with MiXCR into one record per CDR3 protein. Of about 98,000 distinct CDR3 sequences listed, 10% to 13% were seen once; the top ten hold 2.5% to 4%.

The rearrangement links TRBV7-2 to TRBJ2-3; TRBD1 might be the D (5 bases). This specimen consisted of whole blood, obtained in connection with sensitization to the hapten diphenylcyclopropenone (DPC). The receptor comes from a woman between 55 and 75 years old with alopecia areata. Some clones in this sample may be carry-over from other donors' samples. CDR3 in DNA: TGTGCCAGCAGCGTCGTACAGGGCACAGATACGCAGTATTTT. It specifies CASSVVQGTDTQYF.